This T cell receptor (beta chain) is from a study of human T cells and chemical hapten exposure. The CDR3 contains 13 residues. CDR1 is SGHTA, CDR2 FQGNSA, per germline. Deletions cut 4 bases from V and 2 bases from J, with 8 bases between. Documented time point: patch test 1, 2 weeks after DPC sensitization. Treatment indicated: therapeutic diphenylcyclopropenone sensitization with weekly scalp DPC. Using its own MiXCR run on the RACE reads, TCRdb lists one record per CDR3 protein. This table has about 80,000 distinct CDR3 sequences, 10% to 13% appearing once. This sequence joins TRBV7-2 and TRBJ1-2; D is undetermined. The material sequenced was whole blood, taken in connection with sensitization to the hapten diphenylcyclopropenone (DPC). The source is a woman in her fifties or sixties with alopecia areata. Some clones in this sample may be carry-over from other donors' samples. The CDR3 DNA sequence: TGTGCCAGCAGCTCCACAGCCAACTATGGCTACACCTTC. It is translated as CASSSTANYGYTF.